A selection of T cell receptor beta chains follows, all from one sample in a study of neurological immune-mediated disorders. TCRdb ran MiXCR on the 5' RACE reads and lists one entry per CDR3 protein. The sample holds roughly 80,000 distinct CDR3 sequences, almost 6% seen once. Sequenced sample: PBMCs. The receptors derive from a woman in her sixties with multiple sclerosis. The CDR3 runs from the conserved cysteine through the conserved F or W. Fields, in order: CDR3 DNA, CDR3 protein, V gene, clone size, D gene, J gene. A D gene is named only where the DNA matches it firmly. Size tells how often a clone was seen (once, few, many) or the class of an expanded clone, and some rows leave it out.

DNA: TGTGCCAGCAGTAGCGGGGGGGGACCGGAGACCCAGTACTTC
CDR3: CASSSGGGPETQYF
V: TRBV28
size: many
D: TRBD2
J: TRBJ2-5

DNA: TGTGCCAGCAGAGGGGACCGCAGCTCCTACAATGAGCAGTTCTTC
CDR3: CASRGDRSSYNEQFF
V: TRBV2
size: many
D: .
J: TRBJ2-1

DNA: TGTGCCAGCAGCCAAAGACAACAGGGGGCGATTTTCTACAATGAGCAGTTCTTC
CDR3: CASSQRQQGAIFYNEQFF
V: TRBV7-9
size: many
D: TRBD1
J: TRBJ2-1

DNA: TGTGCCAGCAGCCGGAACAGTCTGGGGAGTCAAGAGACCCAGTACTTC
CDR3: CASSRNSLGSQETQYF
V: TRBV7-6
size: many
D: .
J: TRBJ2-5

DNA: TGCGCCAGCAGCTTGGTCGGAGCCCGCGAGACCCAGTACTTC
CDR3: CASSLVGARETQYF
V: TRBV5-1
size: many
D: .
J: TRBJ2-5

DNA: TGTGCCAGCTCACCCCGGACAGGGGCCCTCGACGAGCAGTACTTC
CDR3: CASSPRTGALDEQYF
V: TRBV18
size: many
D: TRBD1
J: TRBJ2-7

DNA: TGCAGTGCTAGGGTGCCTGACAGGGCGGATCAGCCCCAGCATTTT
CDR3: CSARVPDRADQPQHF
V: TRBV20-1
size: many
D: TRBD1
J: TRBJ1-5

DNA: TGTGCCAGCAAAAACGGACTAGCGGCGAACACCGGGGAGCTGTTTTTT
CDR3: CASKNGLAANTGELFF
V: TRBV6-5
size: few
D: TRBD2
J: TRBJ2-2

DNA: TGTGCCAGCAGCCGGACAGGGCCTGGTACCGGGGAGCTGTTTTTT
CDR3: CASSRTGPGTGELFF
V: TRBV3-1
size: many
D: TRBD1
J: TRBJ2-2

DNA: TGCGCCAGCAGTGACTTCCAGGGTTTCAGCGAGACCCAGTACTTC
CDR3: CASSDFQGFSETQYF
V: TRBV10-1
size: many
D: .
J: TRBJ2-5

DNA: TGTGCCAGCTCACCTCTGGCACCCCGGGAAGCTTTCTTT
CDR3: CASSPLAPREAFF
V: TRBV18
size: many
D: .
J: TRBJ1-1

DNA: TGCAGTGCTAGAAAATCCCGGCTAGCAGATACGCAGTATTTT
CDR3: CSARKSRLADTQYF
V: TRBV20-1
size: many
D: .
J: TRBJ2-3

DNA: TGTGCCAGCAGCTTGGTTCGGGTCGGACTGAACACTGAAGCTTTCTTT
CDR3: CASSLVRVGLNTEAFF
V: TRBV5-8
size: .
D: .
J: TRBJ1-1

DNA: TGCAGCGTTGGGCAGGAGTACAATCAGCCCCAGCATTTT
CDR3: CSVGQEYNQPQHF
V: TRBV29-1
size: many
D: .
J: TRBJ1-5

DNA: TGTGCCAGTAGTATACGAGGCGACGGTGGCAATCAGCCCCAGCATTTT
CDR3: CASSIRGDGGNQPQHF
V: TRBV19
size: .
D: .
J: TRBJ1-5

DNA: TGCGCCAGCAGCTTGGTTGTCTCTGGGGCCAACGTCCTGACTTTC
CDR3: CASSLVVSGANVLTF
V: TRBV5-1
size: many
D: .
J: TRBJ2-6

DNA: TGCAGTGCCAGGACAGGGAATAATGAAAAACTGTTTTTT
CDR3: CSARTGNNEKLFF
V: TRBV20-1
size: many
D: TRBD1
J: TRBJ1-4

DNA: TGTGCCAGCTGGTGGAGGACTGAAGCTTTCTTT
CDR3: CASWWRTEAFF
V: TRBV27
size: .
D: .
J: TRBJ1-1

DNA: TGTGCCAGCAGTTTAGCGCTCGGCGGGGCAGGGATGGGAACTGAAGCTTTCTTT
CDR3: CASSLALGGAGMGTEAFF
V: TRBV12-3/TRBV12-4
size: many
D: .
J: TRBJ1-1

DNA: TGTGCCACCTCCCCCTACAGGGGAAAGGGCTACGAGCAGTACTTC
CDR3: CATSPYRGKGYEQYF
V: TRBV12-3/TRBV12-4
size: many
D: TRBD1
J: TRBJ2-7

DNA: TGTGCCAGCAGCCCACAGGACTCCATGGGGGAGACCCAGTACTTC
CDR3: CASSPQDSMGETQYF
V: TRBV7-8
size: few
D: .
J: TRBJ2-5

DNA: TGTGCCAGCAGCCAACAACCGGGTCCTAACACCGGGGAGCTGTTTTTT
CDR3: CASSQQPGPNTGELFF
V: TRBV14
size: many
D: .
J: TRBJ2-2

DNA: TGTGCCACCAGCGAGGGGGGAACAGATACGCAGTATTTT
CDR3: CATSEGGTDTQYF
V: TRBV15
size: many
D: .
J: TRBJ2-3

DNA: TGTGCCAGCAGCTGGGACAGTGAGAACACTGAAGCTTTCTTT
CDR3: CASSWDSENTEAFF
V: TRBV12-3/TRBV12-4
size: many
D: TRBD1
J: TRBJ1-1

DNA: TGTGCCAGCTCACGGGACGAAGGGGAGACCCAGTACTTC
CDR3: CASSRDEGETQYF
V: TRBV18
size: many
D: .
J: TRBJ2-5

DNA: TGTGCCAGCAGCTCACTATGGGGGATGGAGACCCAGTACTTC
CDR3: CASSSLWGMETQYF
V: TRBV27
size: many
D: .
J: TRBJ2-5

DNA: TGTGCCAGCAGTGAACCACAGTCAACGTTAGGCTACACCTTC
CDR3: CASSEPQSTLGYTF
V: TRBV25-1
size: many
D: .
J: TRBJ1-2

DNA: TGTGCCAGCAGCCGACCCGGACTATTTCAAGAGACCCAGTACTTC
CDR3: CASSRPGLFQETQYF
V: TRBV27
size: .
D: .
J: TRBJ2-5

DNA: TGTGCCAGCAGCCAAGTGGGATTGGGGTCGGACACTGAAGCTTTCTTT
CDR3: CASSQVGLGSDTEAFF
V: TRBV3-1
size: many
D: .
J: TRBJ1-1

DNA: TGCAGTGCTAGATCCCCGGCAGTCAGCAATCAGCCCCAGCATTTT
CDR3: CSARSPAVSNQPQHF
V: TRBV20-1
size: many
D: .
J: TRBJ1-5

DNA: TGTGCCAGCAGCTCCAGAGATATGTATCAGCCCCAGCATTTT
CDR3: CASSSRDMYQPQHF
V: TRBV6-5
size: many
D: .
J: TRBJ1-5

DNA: TGTGCCAGCAGCTGGACATTGGACACTGAAGCTTTCTTT
CDR3: CASSWTLDTEAFF
V: TRBV5-5
size: many
D: .
J: TRBJ1-1

DNA: TGCAGTGCTAGAAAGGACACCGGCCATAATTCACCCCTCCACTTT
CDR3: CSARKDTGHNSPLHF
V: TRBV20-1
size: many
D: .
J: TRBJ1-6

DNA: TGTGCCAGCAGGAGCGGGGGGAGGTTCGACGAGCAGTACTTC
CDR3: CASRSGGRFDEQYF
V: TRBV12-3/TRBV12-4
size: many
D: TRBD2
J: TRBJ2-7

DNA: TGCAGTGCTACTAGGGACAATGAGCAGTTCTTC
CDR3: CSATRDNEQFF
V: TRBV20-1
size: many
D: .
J: TRBJ2-1

DNA: TGTGCCAGCAGTCTTACAGGTAACAATCAGCCCCAGCATTTT
CDR3: CASSLTGNNQPQHF
V: TRBV12-3/TRBV12-4
size: many
D: .
J: TRBJ1-5

DNA: TGTGCCAGCAGACAGGGGTTGACGGGGGCCCAGTACTTC
CDR3: CASRQGLTGAQYF
V: TRBV6-5
size: many
D: .
J: TRBJ2-5

DNA: TGTGCCAGTAGTATGGGACTTGATCAGCCCCAGCATTTT
CDR3: CASSMGLDQPQHF
V: TRBV19
size: .
D: .
J: TRBJ1-5

DNA: TGCAGTGCTAGGAGGCAGGGTATCAGCTACGAGCAGTACTTC
CDR3: CSARRQGISYEQYF
V: TRBV20-1
size: many
D: .
J: TRBJ2-7

DNA: TGCAGTGCCCCCACTCCGGGACTAGCGGGGGGTCTCGCCTACAATGAGCAGTTCTTC
CDR3: CSAPTPGLAGGLAYNEQFF
V: TRBV20-1
size: many
D: TRBD2
J: TRBJ2-1

DNA: TGCGCCAGCAGCCAGAACGCCGGGACAGGGGGGTTCGGGCAGTACTTC
CDR3: CASSQNAGTGGFGQYF
V: TRBV4-1
size: many
D: TRBD1
J: TRBJ2-7

DNA: TGTGCCAGCGGACACGGAGGTGAGCAGTACTTC
CDR3: CASGHGGEQYF
V: TRBV28
size: many
D: .
J: TRBJ2-7

DNA: TGCAGTGCTAACGGAGGACAGGCTCCCACCGGGGAGCTGTTTTTT
CDR3: CSANGGQAPTGELFF
V: TRBV20-1
size: .
D: TRBD1
J: TRBJ2-2

DNA: TGTGCCACCAGCAGGCAGGGGTCTGGTCGGGAGCAGTACTTC
CDR3: CATSRQGSGREQYF
V: TRBV15
size: many
D: .
J: TRBJ2-7

DNA: TGCGCCAGCAGCAGGGACAGCGGCTCCTACAATGAGCAGTTCTTC
CDR3: CASSRDSGSYNEQFF
V: TRBV5-1
size: many
D: TRBD1
J: TRBJ2-1

DNA: TGTGCCAGCAGCGCCGACAGGGGGGAAGCTTTCTTT
CDR3: CASSADRGEAFF
V: TRBV7-9
size: many
D: TRBD1
J: TRBJ1-1

DNA: TGCGCCAGCCATACAGGGGCTGGAAACACCATATATTTT
CDR3: CASHTGAGNTIYF
V: TRBV5-1
size: many
D: TRBD1
J: TRBJ1-3